This T cell receptor (beta chain) was retrieved from a study of blood T cell repertoires in COVID-19 (dated by TCRdb to about 2020). Broadly, across the study: Collaborator samples came from the United States, Italy and Spain and covered acute and convalescent phases of COVID-19. The material from the prospective study consisted of cDNA or gDNA derived from T cells, B-cell-depleted T cells, or PBMCs. The dataset comprised deeply sampled blood TCRbeta repertoires from subjects exposed to, actively infected with, or recovered from COVID-19. The repertoires were made available in a free public database intended to serve as a resource for research on the immune response to SARS-CoV-2. Samples came from the ongoing ImmuneRACE study (first 160 participants) plus 1,254 subjects from 6 global collaborators. Nearly every sample came with metadata listing a de-identified subject ID, COVID-19 status, age in years and sex. Where available, HLA class I and class II types were taken from metadata supplied by the sample provider and were not determined by assay-based typing. General study outcomes and caveats: The amount of clinical and demographic metadata varied by source and participant and was provided uncurated.

Whole blood was collected in K2EDTA tubes by collaborating institutions according to the institutions' own protocols. For TCRbeta analysis, collaborators shipped samples in one of three forms: frozen whole blood, isolated PBMCs, or DNA extracted from either of those sample types. The immunoSEQ Assay, a bias-controlled multiplex PCR, was used to amplify TCRbeta CDR3 regions from genomic DNA. As for the original processing: Within the assay, amplification of reference gene primers was used to estimate how many nucleated cells each sample contained. Sequence reads were collapsed and filtered to measure the absolute abundance of every unique TCRbeta CDR3 rearrangement. For each sample, productive Simpson clonality was calculated as the square root of Simpson's diversity index across productive rearrangements. In its TCRdb copy, this immuneACCESS table keeps in-frame sequences only and misses some clones. Where compared with another copy, unresolved V genes explain less than half of these, and the others have no known cause. The D gene and trimming were derived from the DNA, and the V and J assignments and clone size from that table. This sample is represented by some 97,000 clones; 80% to 95% of them were singletons. The biggest ten clones account for 4.5% to 6% of the sample.

Regarding this clone: Its cognate antigen has yet to be identified. The record has no base qualities; no much larger clone is one base away.

The CDR1 and CDR2 encoded by the germline V gene (reference sequence) are LNHNV and YYDKDF. From the cysteine through the phenylalanine, the CDR3 covers 15 amino acids. Only the CDR3 portion is preserved as DNA: 45 bases, with reading frame beginning at the first base. The junction shows trimming of 0 bases on V and 7 bases on J, plus 16 bases between the germline ends. Recombination linked TRBV15 to TRBJ2-7, with a tentative D gene TRBD2 over 7 matching bases. Sequencing was performed on peripheral blood. This receptor was obtained from a man between 65 and 85 years old with acute or convalescent COVID-19. In nucleotide form, the sequence is TGTGCCACCAGCAGAGATTGGGGGGGCGCGGGAGAGCAGTACTTC. It translates to CATSRDWGGAGEQYF. With the rest looked up from the reference TRBV15 and TRBJ2-7 genes rather than sequenced, the full variable domain is DAMVIQNPRYQVTQFGKPVTLSCSQTLNHNVMYWYQQKSSQAPKLLFHYYDKDFNNEADTPDNFQSRRPNTSFCFLDIRSPGLGDTAMYLCATSRDWGGAGEQYFGPGTRLTVT.